The clone carrying this TCR beta chain was seen repeatedly, ten times or more. What it recognizes is unknown. The read ends 3 residues early relative to the CDR3; the germline J gene fills the gap. Produced via immunoSEQ multiplex PCR; TCRdb's table is partial and in-frame only. The table records some 52,000 clones without singletons, the ten largest covering around 3.7%. The record originates from a study of T cell clonality in common variable immunodeficiency. The V gene lost 2 bases and the J gene lost 3 bases, with 14 bases spanning the gap. Germline V gene data show CDR1 as ENHRY and CDR2 as SYGVKD. The CDR3 runs to 15 residues. Study-wide findings and caveats: CVID subjects showed higher TCRbeta clonality than healthy controls.

This receptor was taken from a person aged 18 to 70 in good health. The sequenced material came from peripheral blood mononuclear cells. The V and J genes are TRBV10-3 and TRBJ2-7; D may be TRBD1 (5 bases). CDR3 DNA (partial): TGTGCCATCAGTGAGCCTATTAGGGGCTACTACGAG. This encodes CAISEPIRGYYE. The whole CDR3 protein is CAISEPIRGYYEQYF.